The 19 T cell receptor beta chains presented below share a single source sample, sequenced in a study of T-cell memory formation after mild COVID-19 (dated by TCRdb to the early 2020s). Library preparation was by 5' RACE. TCRdb shows the sequencer as Illumina NovaSeq 6000. Through fastp at Q25 and MiXCR, TCRdb rebuilt clones from the public reads, retaining in-frame beta chains. Entries are consolidated by CDR3 protein sequence, retaining the most common genes and DNA. The sample yields 180,000 or so distinct CDR3 sequences; 11% were counted once. Approximately 3.4% of the sample is in the top ten clones. Sequencing was carried out using PBMCs or a T cell subset sorted from them (not recorded which). The source of these receptors is a man aged 18-30 years who had mild COVID-19 (a few samples of this study predate the infection). The sample titles of this study are shuffled in the database, so cell type and time point are left out; the donor was told from shared clones.

This clonotype was seen more than once but under ten times. The chain is built from TRBV4-1 and TRBJ2-2; D not certain. Trimming took 1 base from V and 6 from J, leaving 15 bases between them. The CDR3 spans 16 residues. Germline V gives CDR1 MGHRA, CDR2 YSYEKL. The CDR3 DNA reads TGCGCCAGCAGCCAAGGCTATCGAGGTTCCGCCGGGGAGCTGTTTTTT. Translating it yields CASSQGYRGSAGELFF.

The genes are TRBV5-1 and TRBJ2-7; TRBD2 agrees at 7 bases. Germline assignment: CDR1 SGHRS and CDR2 YFSETQ. V dropped 6 bases and J dropped 1; count of bases not matched to a gene: 7. The CDR3 extends over 14 amino acids. DNA for the CDR3: TGCGCCAGCACGGTTCCGGGGGGATCCTACGAGCAGTACTTC. It yields the protein CASTVPGGSYEQYF.

The sample holds a few counts of this clonotype. The CDR3 is CASSSGQGGNYGYTF. As DNA, the CDR3 is TGTGCCAGCTCATCAGGACAGGGGGGAAACTATGGCTACACCTTC. The chain is built from TRBV18 and TRBJ1-2; 10 bases match TRBD1. V lost 5 bases to trimming and J lost 2 bases; unmatched junction nucleotides: 5. Germline V CDR1 and CDR2: KGHSH, LQKENI. The CDR3 extends over 15 amino acids.

In this sample, this clonotype turned up a few times. The chain couples TRBV7-9 to TRBJ1-5; D is undetermined. CDR3 size: 16 residues. V was pared by 6 bases and J by 2 bases, with 17 bases between. CDR1 and CDR2 (germline): SEHNR, FQNEAQ (reference sequence). CDR3 nucleotide sequence: TGTGCCAGCAGTCGAGAATTTGACCGGGGCAATCAGCCCCAGCATTTT. It is translated as CASSREFDRGNQPQHF.

This clonotype was observed a few times. The chain has TRBV5-6 and TRBJ2-1, with unresolved D. The CDR3 is 14 amino acids. Per germline, CDR1 SGHDT and CDR2 YYEEEE. The V end lost 4 bases, the J end lost 8 bases, and 16 bases lay between the germline ends. The CDR3: CASSRRLLGDEQFF. The DNA for the CDR3 is TGTGCCAGCAGCCGCCGGCTTCTAGGAGATGAGCAGTTCTTC.

V is TRBV6-6 and J is TRBJ2-7; D ambiguous. With 2 bases removed from V and 2 bases from J, the gap between germline ends came to 10 bases. The germline V gene encodes CDR1 MNHNY and CDR2 SVGAGI (reference sequence). The CDR3 is made up of 14 amino acids. CDR3 DNA sequence: TGTGCCAGCAGTTACGGTGGGAACACCTACGAGCAGTACGTC. It yields the protein CASSYGGNTYEQYV.

This clonotype showed up just a few times. The chain has TRBV28 and TRBJ1-5; D possibly corresponds to TRBD1 (6 bases). The CDR3 has 13 amino acids. V was cut by 8 bases and J by 10 bases, with 18 bases left in between. Germline CDR1 and CDR2: MDHEN and SYDVKM. The CDR3 protein is CASVRGRNGPQHF. The CDR3, as DNA: TGTGCCAGCGTGAGGGGGAGGAATGGCCCCCAGCATTTT.

CDR3 nucleotides: TGTGCCAGCAGCCTGGACAGGGAAAACGAGCAGTACGTC. Its translation is CASSLDRENEQYV. The chain uses TRBV11-2 and TRBJ2-7; 8 nucleotides line up with TRBD1. V lost 5 bases to trimming and J lost 5 bases; unmatched junction nucleotides: 5. Germline values: CDR1 SGHAT, CDR2 FQNNGV. The CDR3 is made up of 13 amino acids.

This clonotype was counted between two and nine times. The gene calls are TRBV7-2 and TRBJ1-3; TRBD1 is a possible D gene (6 bases). CDR3 size: 16 residues. Germline V gene sequence: CDR1 SGHTA, CDR2 FQGNSA. With 4 bases removed from V and 5 bases from J, the gap between germline ends came to 18 bases. In DNA, the CDR3 is TGTGCCAGCAGCTCTTTCCACAGGGTTCCTCGAAACACCATATATTTT. It yields the protein CASSSFHRVPRNTIYF.

The chain is built from TRBV18 and TRBJ2-7, with TRBD1 identical over 7 bases. CDR1 KGHSH and CDR2 LQKENI come from the germline V gene. Trimming removed 5 bases from V and 0 bases from J; junction bases left unmatched: 4. The CDR3 length is 14 residues. CDR3 coding DNA: TGTGCCAGCTCAAGGGACAGCTACTCCTACGAGCAGTACGTC. This codes for CASSRDSYSYEQYV.

Many counts were recorded for this clonotype. CDR3 region: CASSQGTWGYGYTF. The DNA for the CDR3 is TGCGCCAGCAGCCAAGGTACCTGGGGCTATGGCTACACCTTC. The chain employs TRBV4-1 and TRBJ1-2; unclear D gene. V shed 1 base and J shed 4 bases, with 10 bases lying between them. The CDR3 extends over 14 amino acids. Looked up from germline, CDR1 is MGHRA and CDR2 is YSYEKL.

In its sample, this clonotype was seen a few times. The chain uses TRBV6-2 or TRBV6-3 and TRBJ1-5; 9 nucleotides agree with TRBD1. CDR3 size: 15 residues. The V gene's germline CDR1 is MNHEY and CDR2 SVGEGT. The V gene end was trimmed by 10 bases and the J gene end by 3 bases; junction bases not matched to a gene: 10. CDR3 loop: CATENGQGINQPQHF. For the CDR3, the DNA is TGTGCCACTGAGAATGGACAGGGGATCAATCAGCCCCAGCATTTT.

V and J are TRBV7-2 and TRBJ1-6; no clear D. The V end lost 5 bases, the J end lost 0 bases, and 14 bases lay between the germline ends. From germline, CDR1 is SGHTA and CDR2 FQGNSA. The CDR3 is 17 residues long. CDR3: CASSPAGRHSYNSPLHF. CDR3 nucleotides: TGTGCCAGCAGCCCTGCGGGCAGGCACTCCTATAATTCACCCCTCCACTTT.

This clonotype was seen many times. This chain links TRBV27 with TRBJ2-3; tentatively, D is TRBD2 (7 bases). Germline loops: CDR1 MNHEY, CDR2 SMNVEV (reference sequence). The CDR3 is 17 amino acids. V lost 2 bases and J 4 bases, leaving 19 bases between the germline ends. CDR3 nucleotides: TGTGCCAGCAGTTTAGCCTATGGGGGGGCCGTCGCAGATACGCAGTATTTT. Its protein is CASSLAYGGAVADTQYF.

This clonotype occurred many times. The chain joins TRBV3-1 to TRBJ2-5, with D hard to call. V was clipped by 1 base and J by 4 bases, with 10 bases between them. The CDR3 spans 14 residues. The germline V gene has CDR1 LGHDT and CDR2 YNNKEL (reference sequence). DNA of the CDR3: TGTGCCAGCAGCCAAGGTGAAGGGCGAGAGACCCAGTACTTC. Its translation is CASSQGEGRETQYF.

A few counts support this clonotype. This chain links TRBV2 with TRBJ2-4; 9 bases agree with TRBD2. Germline-derived CDR1 and CDR2 are SNHLY and FYNNEI. The CDR3 runs 15 residues. CDR3 protein: CATAPLAGLQNIQYF. As DNA, the CDR3 is TGTGCTACTGCCCCTCTAGCGGGGCTTCAAAACATTCAGTACTTC.

This clonotype was detected only a few times. This chain links TRBV20-1 with TRBJ2-2, with D hard to call. The germline V gene encodes CDR1 DFQATT and CDR2 SNEGSKA (reference sequence). Deletions cut 3 bases from V and 1 base from J, with 9 bases between. The CDR3 spans 14 residues. The CDR3 reads CSARVPENTGELFF. The CDR3 nucleotides are TGCAGTGCTAGGGTCCCGGAGAACACCGGGGAGCTGTTTTTT.

The CDR3 nucleotides read TGCGCCAGCAGCCAAGCGCGGATGAACACTGAAGCTTTCTTT. Amino acids: CASSQARMNTEAFF. The chain combines TRBV4-3 with TRBJ1-1; D remains ambiguous. The germline V and J ends were trimmed by 1 base and 0 bases, with 6 bases remaining between them. Per germline, CDR1 LGHNA and CDR2 YSLEER. The CDR3 totals 14 residues.

Many counts were recorded for this clonotype. The rearrangement uses TRBV20-1 and TRBJ2-1; D may be TRBD1 (5 bases). The CDR3 runs 14 residues. Per the germline V gene, CDR1 is DFQATT and CDR2 is SNEGSKA (reference sequence). V was pared by 1 base and J by 2 bases, with 9 bases between. The CDR3: CSARAGFPYNEQFF. The CDR3 DNA follows: TGCAGTGCTAGAGCAGGGTTCCCCTACAATGAGCAGTTCTTC.